This is a list of T cell receptor beta chains from one sample in a study of blood T cell repertoires in COVID-19. Generated by immunoSEQ multiplex PCR, the TCRdb table keeps only in-frame clones and is missing some. The sample holds a few hundred thousand clones; around 84% are singletons and the top ten take over 15%. The material sequenced was PBMCs or T cells enriched from blood (not recorded which). These receptor sequences come from a man aged 35-49 years who had recovered from COVID-19. CDR3s include the opening cysteine and the closing phenylalanine or tryptophan. Each record gives: V gene, J gene, D gene, clone size, CDR3 length, CDR3 protein, CDR3 DNA. The D gene is left open where the match is weak. Clone size is stated in some rows and not others, as once, few, many or a class when expanded.

V: TRBV9
J: TRBJ1-1
D: TRBD1
size: -
length: 15
CDR3: CASSAYLQGITEAFF
DNA: TGTGCCAGCAGCGCCTACTTACAGGGGATCACTGAAGCTTTCTTT

V: TRBV4-1
J: TRBJ1-5
D: -
size: once
length: 16
CDR3: CASSPASGARYQPQHF
DNA: TGCGCCAGCAGCCCCGCTAGTGGTGCGCGGTATCAGCCCCAGCATTTT

V: TRBV3-1/TRBV3-2
J: TRBJ1-3
D: TRBD1
size: once
length: 19
CDR3: CASSQEGRWAGGAGNTIYF
DNA: TGTGCCAGCAGCCAAGAAGGAAGGTGGGCAGGGGGCGCCGGAAACACCATATATTTT

V: TRBV19
J: TRBJ2-6
D: TRBD2
size: -
length: 17
CDR3: CASSIDAGVRGANVLTF
DNA: TGTGCCAGTAGTATTGACGCGGGAGTACGTGGGGCCAACGTCCTGACTTTC

V: TRBV6-1
J: TRBJ2-1
D: TRBD2
size: -
length: 16
CDR3: CASSESASGTFNEQFF
DNA: TGTGCCAGCAGTGAATCGGCTAGCGGGACTTTCAATGAGCAGTTCTTC

V: TRBV4-2
J: TRBJ1-4
D: -
size: -
length: 13
CDR3: CASSQDFGEKLFF
DNA: TGTGCCAGCAGCCAAGATTTCGGTGAAAAACTGTTTTTT

V: TRBV30
J: TRBJ2-7
D: TRBD1
size: few
length: 12
CDR3: CAWRASGQGQYF
DNA: TGTGCCTGGAGGGCCTCCGGACAGGGCCAGTACTTC

V: TRBV27
J: TRBJ1-1
D: -
size: once
length: 12
CDR3: CASGHPNTEAFF
DNA: TGTGCCAGCGGACACCCGAACACTGAAGCTTTCTTT

V: TRBV7-2
J: TRBJ2-3
D: TRBD2
size: -
length: 17
CDR3: CASSLAPLAASTDTQYF
DNA: TGTGCCAGCAGCTTAGCTCCACTAGCGGCCAGCACAGATACGCAGTATTTT

V: TRBV7-3
J: TRBJ2-1
D: -
size: -
length: 13
CDR3: CASSLSEGAEQFF
DNA: TGTGCCAGCAGCTTATCGGAGGGTGCTGAGCAGTTCTTC

V: TRBV28
J: TRBJ2-7
D: -
size: -
length: 12
CDR3: CASSLAEFGQYF
DNA: TGTGCCAGCAGTTTAGCGGAGTTCGGGCAGTACTTC

V: TRBV7-9
J: TRBJ1-5
D: TRBD1
size: -
length: 15
CDR3: CASSTGQGGVQPQHF
DNA: TGTGCCAGCAGCACGGGACAGGGTGGGGTTCAGCCCCAGCATTTT

V: TRBV7-2
J: TRBJ2-1
D: TRBD2
size: -
length: 15
CDR3: CASSFFERGVGEQFF
DNA: TGTGCCAGCAGCTTTTTCGAGCGGGGTGTTGGGGAGCAGTTCTTC

V: TRBV5-4
J: TRBJ2-7
D: TRBD1
size: -
length: 15
CDR3: CASSFEGQGNYEQYF
DNA: TGTGCCAGCAGCTTTGAGGGACAGGGTAACTACGAGCAGTACTTC

V: TRBV10-1
J: TRBJ2-7
D: TRBD1
size: few
length: 15
CDR3: CASSEQTGDLDEQYF
DNA: TGCGCCAGCAGTGAGCAGACAGGGGATCTCGACGAGCAGTACTTC

V: TRBV30
J: TRBJ1-6
D: TRBD1
size: -
length: 15
CDR3: CACSFTGGGNSPLHF
DNA: TGTGCCTGTTCCTTTACAGGGGGCGGTAATTCACCCCTCCACTTT

V: TRBV19
J: TRBJ1-5
D: -
size: -
length: 14
CDR3: CASSMRSGYQPQHF
DNA: TGTGCCAGTAGTATGAGGTCCGGTTATCAGCCCCAGCATTTT

V: TRBV3-1/TRBV3-2
J: TRBJ1-5
D: -
size: -
length: 14
CDR3: CASSLASRGQPQHF
DNA: TGTGCCAGCAGCCTGGCCTCACGAGGTCAGCCCCAGCATTTT

V: TRBV28
J: TRBJ2-7
D: TRBD1
size: -
length: 17
CDR3: CASRPASGDRAKDEQYF
DNA: TGTGCCAGCAGGCCCGCGAGCGGGGACAGGGCAAAGGACGAGCAGTACTTC

V: TRBV9
J: TRBJ2-2
D: TRBD1
size: -
length: 19
CDR3: CASSVGPPGTGSRAGELFF
DNA: TGTGCCAGCAGCGTAGGCCCGCCCGGGACAGGGTCCCGCGCCGGGGAGCTGTTTTTT